Listed here are 29 T cell receptor beta chains from one sample, sequenced in a study of T-cell reconstitution after alpha-beta-depleted transplantation in children. This sample's TCRbeta library carried unique molecular identifier barcodes. In TCRdb, the PCR reads were re-called with MiXCR into one record per CDR3 protein. The sample has 800,000 to 1,000,000 distinct CDR3 sequences, 25% to 30% seen once; the top ten hold roughly 30%. Here the sequenced sample was PBMCs, mostly from graft donor cells, taken 360 days after TCRalphabeta/CD19-depleted stem cell transplant. Every receptor here comes from a boy younger than two who had a stem cell transplant for SCID, so the T cells may come from the graft donor.

This clonotype appeared many times. This chain joins TRBV13 and TRBJ2-1, with 7 bases lining up with TRBD1. V was clipped by 5 bases and J by 9 bases; unmatched bases: 10. The germline gives CDR1 PRHDT, CDR2 FYEKMQ (reference sequence). The CDR3 is 14 residues long. CDR3 amino acids: CASSQTGVGSEQFF. The CDR3 DNA reads as TGTGCCAGCAGCCAAACAGGGGTTGGCAGTGAGCAGTTCTTC.

The chain uses TRBV11-2 and TRBJ2-1; 7 bases align to TRBD1. After removal of 6 bases from V and 5 bases from J, the junction contained 7 bases not matched to a gene. Germline V lookup: CDR1 SGHAT, CDR2 FQNNGV. This CDR3 has 14 amino acids. The DNA of the CDR3 is TGTGCCAGCAGTCCCGGGACAGCCGACAATGAGCAGTTCTTC. Translated: CASSPGTADNEQFF. Full variable domain (remainder filled in from reference TRBV11-2 and TRBJ2-1): EAGVAQSPRYKIIEKRQSVAFWCNPISGHATLYWYQQILGQGPKLLIQFQNNGVVDDSQLPKDRFSAERLKGVDSTLKIQPAKLEDSAVYLCASSPGTADNEQFFGPGTRLTVL.

V is TRBV5-1 and J is TRBJ2-5; D is undetermined. The CDR3 is 14 residues long. Trimming removed 2 bases from V and 2 bases from J, with 10 bases in between. Germline V gene sequence: CDR1 SGHRS, CDR2 YFSETQ. The CDR3: CASSFQPEQETQYF. In DNA, the CDR3 is TGCGCCAGCAGCTTCCAACCGGAACAAGAGACCCAGTACTTC.

This clonotype came up a few times. The chain is built from TRBV12-3 or TRBV12-4 and TRBJ1-6; D is ambiguous. The CDR3 is made up of 15 amino acids. With 3 bases removed from V and 5 bases from J, the gap between germline ends came to 11 bases. CDR3 DNA: TGTGCCAGCAGTTTCACGGGAACCCATAATTCACCCCTCCACTTT. Its protein is CASSFTGTHNSPLHF.

This clonotype came up a few times. The chain couples TRBV7-9 to TRBJ2-4; D unclear. CDR3 size: 12 residues. Trimming stripped 8 bases from V and 7 bases from J, with 12 bases between. The germline V gene has CDR1 SEHNR and CDR2 FQNEAQ (reference sequence). The CDR3: CASLDWANIQYF. The CDR3 coding sequence is TGTGCCAGCCTTGACTGGGCGAACATTCAGTACTTC.

This clonotype occurred a few times. The rearrangement joins TRBV20-1 to TRBJ1-5, with 11 bases fitting TRBD1. Germline CDR1 reads DFQATT; CDR2 reads SNEGSKA (reference sequence). Trimming took 6 bases from V and 3 from J; bases not matched to a gene: 7. The CDR3 runs to 15 residues. CDR3 loop: CSATDRGRLNQPQHF. In DNA form, the CDR3 reads TGCAGTGCGACGGACAGGGGGCGGCTCAATCAGCCCCAGCATTTT.

This clonotype was observed a few times. The chain combines TRBV12-3 or TRBV12-4 with TRBJ2-4; tentatively, D is TRBD1 (5 bases). The CDR3 consists of 14 residues. The V end lost 3 bases, the J end lost 5 bases, and 11 bases lay between the germline ends. In DNA, the CDR3 is TGTGCCAGCAGTTTTGATCCAGGGCAAAACATTCAGTACTTC. It yields the protein CASSFDPGQNIQYF.

V usage is TRBV5-5 and J usage is TRBJ2-5, with D unresolved. Germline CDR1 reads SGHKS; CDR2 reads YYEKEE (reference sequence). CDR3 length: 16 residues. V lost 1 base and J 0 bases, leaving 13 bases between the germline ends. The CDR3 protein is CASSLPSGLYQETQYF. The CDR3 DNA sequence: TGTGCCAGCAGCTTGCCCTCGGGTTTGTACCAAGAGACCCAGTACTTC.

A few counts support this clonotype. V is TRBV5-1 and J is TRBJ1-1, with D unresolved. V shed 4 bases and J shed 8 bases, with 12 bases lying between them. The CDR3 contains 12 residues. Germline V gene data show CDR1 as SGHRS and CDR2 as YFSETQ. The CDR3 DNA reads as TGCGCCAGCAGCCCGGTGGGGAACGAAGCTTTCTTT. Translated: CASSPVGNEAFF.

About this clonotype: The conserved final phenylalanine or tryptophan is absent from the CDR3, which likely points to a read error. The chain uses TRBV11-2 and TRBJ1-5; possibly TRBD1 for D (5 bases). CDR3 length: 15 amino acids. Germline V gene sequence: CDR1 SGHAT, CDR2 FQNNGV. V lost 5 bases to trimming and J lost 1 base, with 12 bases between them. In DNA form, the CDR3 reads TGTGCCAGCAGCCCAGGGTACGGAAGCAATCAGCCCCAGCATTAT. Protein: CASSPGYGSNQPQHY.

This clonotype showed up just a few times. The chain links TRBV5-5 to TRBJ2-1; TRBD2 aligns across 8 bases. CDR3 length: 16 residues. The germline V gene encodes CDR1 SGHKS and CDR2 YYEKEE (reference sequence). V lost 4 bases to trimming and J lost 6 bases; unmatched junction nucleotides: 12. DNA for the CDR3: TGTGCCAGCAGCCCCTTCGGACTAGCCTCACCCAATGAGCAGTTCTTC. This translates into CASSPFGLASPNEQFF.

The V and J genes are TRBV5-1 and TRBJ2-7, with D tentatively TRBD1 (6 bases). Per the germline V gene, CDR1 is SGHRS and CDR2 is YFSETQ. The CDR3 contains 16 residues. The V end was cut by 0 bases, the J end by 3 bases, with 16 bases between. This chain's CDR3 is CASSLEGHNPVYEQYF. CDR3 DNA: TGCGCCAGCAGCTTGGAGGGACACAACCCGGTCTACGAGCAGTACTTC.

This clonotype was counted between two and nine times. The chain combines TRBV6-2 or TRBV6-3 with TRBJ2-1, with TRBD2 matching over 10 bases. The CDR3 has 17 amino acids. V lost 0 bases to trimming and J lost 3 bases; unmatched junction nucleotides: 5. Germline assignment: CDR1 MNHEY and CDR2 SVGEGT. The CDR3 protein is CASSYSKVAGGYNEQFF. The DNA for the CDR3 is TGTGCCAGCAGTTACTCGAAGGTAGCGGGGGGCTACAATGAGCAGTTCTTC.

The chain recombines TRBV15 with TRBJ1-6; D call uncertain. This CDR3 contains 12 residues. The germline CDR1 and CDR2 sequences are LNHNV and YYDKDF (reference sequence). V was clipped by 0 bases and J by 17 bases, with 11 bases between them. This CDR3 reads CATSRDQLGVHF. The CDR3 DNA is TGTGCCACCAGCAGAGATCAATTGGGTGTCCACTTT.

The chain joins TRBV6-1 to TRBJ1-2, with D perhaps matching TRBD1 (6 bases). The V end was cut by 3 bases, the J end by 1 base, with 12 bases between. Germline CDR1 is MNHNS and CDR2 is SASEGT. The length of the CDR3 is 15 residues. This chain's CDR3 is CASSDPGQFNYGYTF. The CDR3 region has the DNA TGTGCCAGCAGTGACCCAGGACAGTTTAACTATGGCTACACCTTC.

V usage is TRBV15 and J usage is TRBJ1-2; 11 bases agree with TRBD1. The CDR3 has 14 amino acids. The V gene end was trimmed by 6 bases and the J gene end by 4 bases; junction bases not matched to a gene: 4. CDR1 and CDR2 from the germline V gene are LNHNV and YYDKDF (reference sequence). CDR3 sequence: CATSRDRGTYGYTF. CDR3 nucleotide sequence: TGTGCCACCAGTAGGGACAGGGGGACCTATGGCTACACCTTC.

The chain joins TRBV29-1 to TRBJ2-2, with D perhaps TRBD2 (7 bases). This CDR3 is 15 amino acids long. V shed 0 bases and J shed 2 bases, with 10 bases lying between them. The germline gives CDR1 SQVTM, CDR2 ANQGSEA. This CDR3 reads CSVEDGGLNTGELFF. The CDR3 region has the DNA TGCAGCGTTGAAGACGGGGGGCTAAACACCGGGGAGCTGTTTTTT.

This clonotype was seen a few times. The gene calls are TRBV2 and TRBJ2-1, with 8 nucleotides matching TRBD2. V lost 7 bases and J lost 0; bases outside the gene matches: 5. Germline CDR1 SNHLY, CDR2 FYNNEI. This CDR3 region has 15 residues. The CDR3 DNA is TGTGCCAGCATGAAGACTAGCGTCTCCTACAATGAGCAGTTCTTC. It is translated as CASMKTSVSYNEQFF.

The rearrangement links TRBV12-3 or TRBV12-4 to TRBJ2-3, with unresolved D. The length of the CDR3 is 13 residues. Trimming took off 2 bases at V and 4 bases at J, with 7 bases between the two ends. The CDR3 bases are TGTGCCAGCAGTTTATTTTGGGCAGATACGCAGTATTTT. Translated, it gives CASSLFWADTQYF.

The chain carries TRBV18 and TRBJ1-3; D possibly corresponds to TRBD1 (5 bases). Between the trimmed V and J ends, which lost 5 bases and 0 bases, there was a span of 20 bases. Germline CDR1 and CDR2: KGHSH and LQKENI. The CDR3 length is 18 residues. The CDR3 sequence: CASSGGSRVALSGNTIYF. CDR3 bases: TGTGCCAGCTCAGGAGGAAGCAGGGTGGCGCTCTCTGGAAACACCATATATTTT.

J is TRBJ2-1 and V is TRBV12-3 or TRBV12-4, with 8 nucleotides matching TRBD1. Losses at the gene ends were 4 bases for V and 7 bases for J; bases not matched to a gene: 9. The CDR3 is made up of 15 amino acids. CDR3 nucleotide sequence: TGTGCCAGCAGTTCTTCAAGGACAGGGCCAAATGAGCAGTTCTTC. Amino acids: CASSSSRTGPNEQFF.

This clonotype has just a few counts. The rearrangement uses TRBV5-8 and TRBJ2-5, with 10 bases matching TRBD1. CDR1 and CDR2 from the germline V gene are SGHTS and YDEGEE. V gave up 4 bases and J gave up 3 bases; unmatched junction bases: 9. The CDR3 loop spans 16 amino acids. The CDR3 sequence is CASSLRDRGEEETQYF. The CDR3 DNA sequence: TGTGCCAGCAGCCTAAGGGACAGGGGTGAGGAAGAGACCCAGTACTTC.

This clonotype was seen many times. The chain is built from TRBV10-3 and TRBJ2-5; no clear D gene. The CDR3 is 15 residues long. V shed 0 bases and J shed 1 base, with 9 bases lying between them. Germline V gives CDR1 ENHRY, CDR2 SYGVKD. The CDR3 DNA follows: TGTGCCATCAGTGAGTCCGTGGTTCCCCAAGAGACCCAGTACTTC. This sequence encodes CAISESVVPQETQYF.

The chain links TRBV5-5 to TRBJ2-3; D gene uncertain. V was shortened by 1 base and J by 1 base, with 13 bases between the two germline ends. The CDR3 is 16 amino acids. Germline V gene data show CDR1 as SGHKS and CDR2 as YYEKEE (reference sequence). CDR3 protein: CASSLLGVGGTDTQYF. CDR3 in DNA: TGTGCCAGCAGCTTGTTGGGTGTAGGAGGCACAGATACGCAGTATTTT.

This clonotype was recorded a few times. The J gene is TRBJ1-2, the V gene TRBV29-1, with 9 bases fitting TRBD1. Germline V CDR1 and CDR2: SQVTM, ANQGSEA. Trimming took 7 bases from V and 4 from J; bases not matched to a gene: 7. The CDR3 has 13 amino acids. The DNA for the CDR3 is TGCAGCGCGGGACAGGGCTTTGGCTATGGCTACACCTTC. It is translated as CSAGQGFGYGYTF.

This chain links TRBV4-1 with TRBJ2-1; unclear D gene. V shed 3 bases and J shed 0 bases, with 12 bases lying between them. There are 16 residues in the CDR3. Germline loops: CDR1 MGHRA, CDR2 YSYEKL. Here the CDR3 reads CASSQRTHSSYNEQFF. Here the CDR3 DNA reads TGCGCCAGCAGCCAGCGGACCCATAGCTCCTACAATGAGCAGTTCTTC.

This chain links TRBV7-9 with TRBJ2-7; maybe TRBD1 (6 bases). The germline CDR1 and CDR2 sequences are SEHNR and FQNEAQ (reference sequence). This CDR3 region has 15 residues. The V gene lost 5 bases and the J gene lost 0 bases, with 14 bases spanning the gap. The DNA of the CDR3 is TGTGCCAGCAGCATCGGACAGCCGAGCTCCTACGAGCAGTACTTC. It is translated as CASSIGQPSSYEQYF.

This clonotype showed up just a few times. The chain links TRBV6-5 to TRBJ1-1; a weak D match, TRBD1 (5 bases). The CDR3 length is 18 residues. CDR1 and CDR2 from the germline V gene are MNHEY and SVGAGI. V was trimmed by 2 bases and J by 1 base, leaving 20 bases between them. CDR3 in amino acids: CASSYRGLKVGPNTEAFF. CDR3 DNA: TGTGCCAGCAGTTACCGGGGGTTGAAGGTCGGACCGAACACTGAAGCTTTCTTT.

The V gene is TRBV24-1, the J gene TRBJ2-1, with D possibly matching TRBD2 (6 bases). The CDR3 consists of 15 residues. The ends were cut back, 3 bases at V and 8 bases at J, with 16 bases in the middle. Germline values: CDR1 KGHDR, CDR2 SFDVKD. CDR3: CATSDAGLVQDEQFF. The DNA for the CDR3 is TGTGCCACCAGTGATGCGGGACTGGTACAGGATGAGCAGTTCTTC.